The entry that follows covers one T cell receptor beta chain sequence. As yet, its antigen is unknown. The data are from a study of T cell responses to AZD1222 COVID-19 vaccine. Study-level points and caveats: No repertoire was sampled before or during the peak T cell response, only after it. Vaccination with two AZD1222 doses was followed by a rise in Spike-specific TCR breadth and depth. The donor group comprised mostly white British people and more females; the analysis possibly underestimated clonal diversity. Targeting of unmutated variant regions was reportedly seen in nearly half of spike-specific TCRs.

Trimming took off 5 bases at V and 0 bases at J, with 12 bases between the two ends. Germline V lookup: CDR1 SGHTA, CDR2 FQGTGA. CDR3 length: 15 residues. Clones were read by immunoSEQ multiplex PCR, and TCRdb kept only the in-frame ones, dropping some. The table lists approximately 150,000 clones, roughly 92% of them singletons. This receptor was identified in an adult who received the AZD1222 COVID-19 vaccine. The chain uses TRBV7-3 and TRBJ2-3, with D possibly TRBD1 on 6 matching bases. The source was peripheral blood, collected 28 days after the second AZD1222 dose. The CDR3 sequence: CASSPAGVSTDTQYF. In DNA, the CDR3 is TGTGCCAGCAGCCCCGCAGGGGTTAGCACAGATACGCAGTATTTT.